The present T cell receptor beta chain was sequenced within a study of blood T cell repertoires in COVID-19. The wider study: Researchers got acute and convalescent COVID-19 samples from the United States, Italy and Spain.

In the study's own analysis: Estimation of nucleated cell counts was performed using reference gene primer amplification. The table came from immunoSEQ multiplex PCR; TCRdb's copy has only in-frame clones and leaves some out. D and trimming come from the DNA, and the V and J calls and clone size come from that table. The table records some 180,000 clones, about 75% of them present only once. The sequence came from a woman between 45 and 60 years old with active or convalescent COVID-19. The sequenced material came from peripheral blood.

The CDR3 region has the DNA TGTGCCAGCAGCCCCGGGGAGATCGGAGATACGCAGTATTTT. It encodes CASSPGEIGDTQYF. This chain joins TRBV5-6 and TRBJ2-3; a possible D gene is TRBD2 (5 bases). There are 14 residues in the CDR3. Germline CDR1 reads SGHDT; CDR2 reads YYEEEE. Trimming left V 4 bases short and J 5 bases short, with 14 bases between. Full variable domain (rest looked up from reference TRBV5-6 and TRBJ2-3): DAGVTQSPTHLIKTRGQQVTLRCSPKSGHDTVSWYQQALGQGPQFIFQYYEEEERQRGNFPDRFSGHQFPNYSSELNVNALLLGDSALYLCASSPGEIGDTQYFGPGTRLTVL.